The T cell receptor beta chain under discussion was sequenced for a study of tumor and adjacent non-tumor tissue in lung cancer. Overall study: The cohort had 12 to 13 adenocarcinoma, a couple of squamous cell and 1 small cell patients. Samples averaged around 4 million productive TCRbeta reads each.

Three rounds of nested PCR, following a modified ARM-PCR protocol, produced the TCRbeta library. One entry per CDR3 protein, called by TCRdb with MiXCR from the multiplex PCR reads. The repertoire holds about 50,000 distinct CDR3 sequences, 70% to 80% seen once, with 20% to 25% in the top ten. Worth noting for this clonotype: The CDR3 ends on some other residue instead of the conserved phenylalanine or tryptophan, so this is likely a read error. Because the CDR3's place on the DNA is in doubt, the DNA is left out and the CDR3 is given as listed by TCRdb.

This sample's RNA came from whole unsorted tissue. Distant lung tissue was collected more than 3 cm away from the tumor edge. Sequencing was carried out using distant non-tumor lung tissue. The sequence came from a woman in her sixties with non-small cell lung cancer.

CDR3 residues: CASCPHGGQEARYL. The chain links TRBV11-2 to TRBJ2-5; the table's D call, TRBD1, has no DNA check behind it. Counting both end residues, the CDR3 totals 14 amino acids. Germline CDR1 is SGHAT and CDR2 is FQNNGV.